These T cell receptor beta chains were read from a single sample in a study of OX40 agonist ivuxolimab in advanced cancers. TCRdb's copy holds only in-frame clones and misses some; the assay was immunoSEQ multiplex PCR. The sample includes 25,000 or so clones, less than 90% of them seen just once. Here the sequenced sample was CD4+ or CD8+ T cells sorted from blood, taken in a trial of the OX40 agonist ivuxolimab. These receptors all come from an adult with an advanced solid tumor such as melanoma, head and neck, liver or kidney cancer. The CDR3 runs from the conserved cysteine through the conserved F or W. Fields, in order: D gene, clone size, J gene, V gene, CDR3 protein, CDR3 DNA. A D gene is named only where the DNA matches it firmly. Rows may omit the clone size; those that give it use once, few, many or a size class.

NA	medium-sized	TRBJ2-7	TRBV9	CASSVDGGRLGEQYF	TGTGCCAGCAGCGTAGACGGGGGGCGATTGGGTGAGCAGTACTTC
NA	NA	TRBJ1-2	TRBV5-4	CASSFKGSPNYGYTF	TGTGCCAGCAGCTTCAAGGGGTCGCCTAACTATGGCTACACCTTC
NA	NA	TRBJ2-7	TRBV21-1	CASESRDIYEQYF	TGTGCCAGCGAGTCCCGGGACATTTACGAGCAGTACTTC
TRBD2	NA	TRBJ2-1	TRBV7-9	CASSHRAGAYNEQFF	TGTGCCAGCAGCCACCGAGCGGGGGCCTACAATGAGCAGTTCTTC
NA	NA	TRBJ2-7	TRBV27	CASSLYGPGEQYF	TGTGCCAGCAGTTTATATGGGCCGGGGGAGCAGTACTTC
NA	NA	TRBJ1-1	TRBV10-1	CASSVGALGTEAFF	TGCGCCAGCAGTGTCGGGGCGCTCGGCACTGAAGCTTTCTTT
NA	NA	TRBJ1-5	TRBV15	CATSRFGGSNQPQHF	TGTGCCACCAGCAGATTCGGGGGGTCCAATCAGCCCCAGCATTTT
TRBD1	NA	TRBJ2-7	TRBV6-5	CASSRDRVNEQYF	TGTGCCAGCAGTAGGGACAGGGTCAACGAGCAGTACTTC
NA	NA	TRBJ1-1	TRBV4-1	CASSPRGERDTEAFF	TGCGCCAGCAGCCCCCGGGGGGAGCGGGACACTGAAGCTTTCTTT
NA	NA	TRBJ2-3	TRBV7-2	CASTKLIGPDTQYF	TGTGCCAGCACAAAACTCATCGGTCCAGATACGCAGTATTTT
NA	medium-sized	TRBJ1-1	TRBV14	CASSPDSMNTEAFF	TGTGCCAGCAGCCCGGACAGCATGAACACTGAAGCTTTCTTT
TRBD1	NA	TRBJ2-7	TRBV7-2	CASSSPGTALYEQYF	TGTGCCAGCAGTTCCCCCGGGACAGCCCTGTACGAGCAGTACTTC
NA	NA	TRBJ2-7	TRBV10-3	CAISESGPGQGTYEQYF	TGTGCCATCAGTGAGTCTGGTCCGGGTCAGGGAACCTACGAGCAGTACTTC
TRBD1	NA	TRBJ2-5	TRBV4-2	CASSPYFPGTVQETQYF	TGTGCCAGCAGCCCCTATTTCCCCGGGACAGTACAAGAGACCCAGTACTTC
NA	few	TRBJ2-2	TRBV7-7	CASSLELGALTGELFF	TGTGCCAGCAGCTTAGAGCTCGGGGCCCTCACCGGGGAGCTGTTTTTT
TRBD2	once	TRBJ2-7	TRBV13	CASSSSGTNYEQYF	TGTGCCAGCAGCTCCTCCGGGACTAACTACGAGCAGTACTTC
TRBD1	NA	TRBJ1-1	TRBV5-1	CASSLDRGTEAFF	TGCGCCAGCAGCTTGGACAGGGGGACTGAAGCTTTCTTT
TRBD1	NA	TRBJ1-2	TRBV9	CASSQGTEFYGYTF	TGTGCCAGCAGCCAGGGGACAGAATTCTATGGCTACACCTTC
NA	NA	TRBJ1-1	TRBV4-2	CASSQFSGGSLGTEAFF	TGTGCCAGCAGCCAATTTTCCGGGGGGAGTTTGGGGACTGAAGCTTTCTTT
NA	NA	TRBJ2-7	TRBV27	CASSLRVGERLEQYF	TGTGCCAGCAGTTTAAGGGTGGGGGAACGTTTAGAGCAGTACTTC
NA	NA	TRBJ1-1	TRBV7-9	CASSLEDSWTEAFF	TGTGCCAGCAGCTTAGAGGACAGCTGGACTGAAGCTTTCTTT
NA	NA	TRBJ2-1	TRBV4-1	CASSQPGYGEQFF	TGCGCCAGCAGCCAACCAGGGTACGGTGAGCAGTTCTTC
NA	NA	TRBJ1-4	TRBV28	CASSLRRGGEKLFF	TGTGCCAGCAGTTTACGGAGGGGAGGTGAAAAACTGTTTTTT
NA	NA	TRBJ1-5	TRBV27	CASSTTGQPQHF	TGTGCCAGCAGTACGACGGGTCAGCCCCAGCATTTT
NA	NA	TRBJ1-5	TRBV6-5	CASSYLNSNQPQHF	TGTGCCAGCAGTTACCTAAATAGCAATCAGCCCCAGCATTTT
TRBD1	once	TRBJ1-6	TRBV6-6	CASSYGQGVSPLHF	TGTGCCAGCAGTTACGGACAGGGGGTATCACCCCTCCACTTT
TRBD1	NA	TRBJ1-6	TRBV6-1	CASSARDRGNSPLHF	TGTGCCAGCAGTGCCCGGGACAGGGGAAATTCACCCCTCCACTTT
NA	NA	TRBJ2-2	TRBV11-2	CASSLAGPLTGELFF	TGTGCCAGCAGCTTAGCTGGACCCTTGACCGGGGAGCTGTTTTTT
NA	NA	TRBJ2-1	TRBV11-2	CASSLFDYEQFF	TGTGCCAGCAGCTTATTTGATTATGAGCAGTTCTTC
NA	NA	TRBJ1-5	TRBV7-8	CASSLGSGFGQPQHF	TGTGCCAGCAGCTTAGGGTCGGGCTTTGGACAGCCCCAGCATTTT
NA	NA	TRBJ2-2	TRBV11-3	CASSLDHGGSGELFF	TGTGCCAGCAGCTTAGACCACGGAGGGTCAGGGGAGCTGTTTTTT
TRBD1	NA	TRBJ1-5	TRBV27	CASSSGQGGNQPQHF	TGTGCCAGCAGTAGCGGACAGGGAGGTAATCAGCCCCAGCATTTT
NA	NA	TRBJ2-7	TRBV6-5	CASTWTPSYEQYF	TGTGCCAGCACATGGACTCCCTCCTACGAGCAGTACTTC
NA	NA	TRBJ1-1	TRBV11-2	CASSLEWGEEAFF	TGTGCCAGCAGCTTAGAATGGGGGGAGGAGGCTTTCTTT
NA	NA	TRBJ2-6	TRBV7-6	CASSSPVSGANVLTF	TGTGCCAGCAGCTCACCGGTATCTGGGGCCAACGTCCTGACTTTC
TRBD2	NA	TRBJ2-1	TRBV27	CASTPGRRGVYSEQFF	TGTGCCAGCACCCCGGGTCGGCGGGGGGTCTATAGTGAGCAGTTCTTC